Detailed here is one TCR beta chain. What it binds is not known. Possible read error: a much larger clone is one base away. In TCRdb, the multiplex PCR reads were re-called with MiXCR into one record per CDR3 protein. The sample carries approximately 90,000 distinct CDR3 sequences, around 29% recorded once. The CDR3 loop spans 10 amino acids. Trimming left V 11 bases short and J 5 bases short, with 9 bases between. Germline CDR1 and CDR2: MNHEY and SMNVEV (reference sequence). The sample belongs to a study of breast tumors, draining lymph nodes, adjacent tissues. Study-level points and caveats: Luminal-like breast cancer showed significantly higher tumor–nontumor repertoire similarity than basal-like. Most tumor T cells seemingly derive from lymph node, then expand in tumor. Compared with lymph nodes, tumors were less diverse; compared with nontumor tissue, more. That most tumor T cells come from lymph nodes remained unproven.

Breast cancer patients provided tissue from their axillary draining lymph nodes. The sequencing sample was made of axillary lymph node tissue. The chain combines TRBV27 with TRBJ2-5; D unresolved. This TCR was recovered from a female donor with breast cancer. Some clones in this sample may be carry-over from other donors' samples. In nucleotides, the CDR3 is TGTGCCTACGGTGGCGAGACCCAGTACTTC. This translates into CAYGGETQYF.